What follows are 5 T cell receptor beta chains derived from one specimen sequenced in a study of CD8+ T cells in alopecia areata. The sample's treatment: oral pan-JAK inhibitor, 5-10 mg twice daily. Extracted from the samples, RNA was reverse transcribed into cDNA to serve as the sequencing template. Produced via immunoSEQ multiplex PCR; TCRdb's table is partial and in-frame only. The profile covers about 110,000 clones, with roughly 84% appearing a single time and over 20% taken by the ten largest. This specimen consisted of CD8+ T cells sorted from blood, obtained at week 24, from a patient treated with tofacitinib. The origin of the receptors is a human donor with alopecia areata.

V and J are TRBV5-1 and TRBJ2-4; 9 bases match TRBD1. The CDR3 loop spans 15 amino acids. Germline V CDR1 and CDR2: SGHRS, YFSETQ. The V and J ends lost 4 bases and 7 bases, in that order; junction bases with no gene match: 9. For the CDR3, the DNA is TGCGCCAGCAGCCCGGGACAGGGATTAGGGAACATTCAGTACTTC. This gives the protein CASSPGQGLGNIQYF.

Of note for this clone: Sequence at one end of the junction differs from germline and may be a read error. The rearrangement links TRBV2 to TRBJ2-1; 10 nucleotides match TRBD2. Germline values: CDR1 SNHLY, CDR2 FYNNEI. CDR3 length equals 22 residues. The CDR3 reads CASSEGDRVTQGLAGAYNEQFF. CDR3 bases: TGTGCCAGCAGCGAAGGAGACAGGGTGACCCAAGGTCTAGCGGGGGCTTACAATGAGCAGTTCTTC.

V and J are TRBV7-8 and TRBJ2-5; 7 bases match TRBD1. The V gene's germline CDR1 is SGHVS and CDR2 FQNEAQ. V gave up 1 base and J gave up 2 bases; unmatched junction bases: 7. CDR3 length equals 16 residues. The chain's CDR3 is CASSLGVGTVQETQYF. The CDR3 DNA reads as TGTGCCAGCAGCTTAGGGGTAGGGACAGTTCAAGAGACCCAGTACTTC. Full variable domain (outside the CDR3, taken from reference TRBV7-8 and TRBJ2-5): GAGVSQSPRYKVAKRGQDVALRCDPISGHVSLFWYQQALGQGPEFLTYFQNEAQLDKSGLPSDRFFAERPEGSVSTLKIQRTQQEDSAVYLCASSLGVGTVQETQYFGPGTRLLVL.

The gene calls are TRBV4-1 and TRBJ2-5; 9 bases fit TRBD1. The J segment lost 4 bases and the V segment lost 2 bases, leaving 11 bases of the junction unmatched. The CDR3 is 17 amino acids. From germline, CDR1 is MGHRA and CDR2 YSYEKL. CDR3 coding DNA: TGCGCCAGCAGCCAACCCCGGGACAGGGAGGCGGGAGAGACCCAGTACTTC. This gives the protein CASSQPRDREAGETQYF.

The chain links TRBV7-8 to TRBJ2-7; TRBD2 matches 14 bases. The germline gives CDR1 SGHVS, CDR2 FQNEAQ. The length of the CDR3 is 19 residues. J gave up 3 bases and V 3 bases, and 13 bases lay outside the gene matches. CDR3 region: CASSLTSGGAFEALYEQYF. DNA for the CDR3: TGTGCCAGCAGCTTGACTAGCGGGGGGGCATTTGAGGCCCTCTACGAGCAGTACTTC.